The sequence of this TCR beta chain was determined in a study of blood T cells in healthy people across ages. Sample-barcoded 5' priming and a J-beta primer mix drove a second PCR of about 6 to 12 cycles. CDR3-containing paired-end reads numbering at least 2.5 million came from each sample. From the 5' RACE reads, TCRdb called clonotypes with MiXCR, one entry per CDR3 protein. Seen here are about 1,400,000 distinct CDR3 sequences, 40% to 50% observed once, and the top ten hold 7.9%. Notes on the study in general: It was not known whether donors were CMV positive (a possible confounder of expanded clonotype changes).

To note about this clonotype: Its antigen is unidentified.

The sample comprised blood. The clonotype originates from a woman between 18 and 30 years old in good health.

The DNA for the CDR3 is TGTGCCAGCAGCGTTTGGGAGGGCTACAATGAGCAGTTCTTC. This encodes CASSVWEGYNEQFF. This chain links TRBV9 with TRBJ2-1; 7 bases align to TRBD2. The J segment lost 3 bases and the V segment lost 2 bases, leaving 2 bases of the junction unmatched. The CDR3 has 14 amino acids. From germline, CDR1 is SGDLS and CDR2 YYNGEE.